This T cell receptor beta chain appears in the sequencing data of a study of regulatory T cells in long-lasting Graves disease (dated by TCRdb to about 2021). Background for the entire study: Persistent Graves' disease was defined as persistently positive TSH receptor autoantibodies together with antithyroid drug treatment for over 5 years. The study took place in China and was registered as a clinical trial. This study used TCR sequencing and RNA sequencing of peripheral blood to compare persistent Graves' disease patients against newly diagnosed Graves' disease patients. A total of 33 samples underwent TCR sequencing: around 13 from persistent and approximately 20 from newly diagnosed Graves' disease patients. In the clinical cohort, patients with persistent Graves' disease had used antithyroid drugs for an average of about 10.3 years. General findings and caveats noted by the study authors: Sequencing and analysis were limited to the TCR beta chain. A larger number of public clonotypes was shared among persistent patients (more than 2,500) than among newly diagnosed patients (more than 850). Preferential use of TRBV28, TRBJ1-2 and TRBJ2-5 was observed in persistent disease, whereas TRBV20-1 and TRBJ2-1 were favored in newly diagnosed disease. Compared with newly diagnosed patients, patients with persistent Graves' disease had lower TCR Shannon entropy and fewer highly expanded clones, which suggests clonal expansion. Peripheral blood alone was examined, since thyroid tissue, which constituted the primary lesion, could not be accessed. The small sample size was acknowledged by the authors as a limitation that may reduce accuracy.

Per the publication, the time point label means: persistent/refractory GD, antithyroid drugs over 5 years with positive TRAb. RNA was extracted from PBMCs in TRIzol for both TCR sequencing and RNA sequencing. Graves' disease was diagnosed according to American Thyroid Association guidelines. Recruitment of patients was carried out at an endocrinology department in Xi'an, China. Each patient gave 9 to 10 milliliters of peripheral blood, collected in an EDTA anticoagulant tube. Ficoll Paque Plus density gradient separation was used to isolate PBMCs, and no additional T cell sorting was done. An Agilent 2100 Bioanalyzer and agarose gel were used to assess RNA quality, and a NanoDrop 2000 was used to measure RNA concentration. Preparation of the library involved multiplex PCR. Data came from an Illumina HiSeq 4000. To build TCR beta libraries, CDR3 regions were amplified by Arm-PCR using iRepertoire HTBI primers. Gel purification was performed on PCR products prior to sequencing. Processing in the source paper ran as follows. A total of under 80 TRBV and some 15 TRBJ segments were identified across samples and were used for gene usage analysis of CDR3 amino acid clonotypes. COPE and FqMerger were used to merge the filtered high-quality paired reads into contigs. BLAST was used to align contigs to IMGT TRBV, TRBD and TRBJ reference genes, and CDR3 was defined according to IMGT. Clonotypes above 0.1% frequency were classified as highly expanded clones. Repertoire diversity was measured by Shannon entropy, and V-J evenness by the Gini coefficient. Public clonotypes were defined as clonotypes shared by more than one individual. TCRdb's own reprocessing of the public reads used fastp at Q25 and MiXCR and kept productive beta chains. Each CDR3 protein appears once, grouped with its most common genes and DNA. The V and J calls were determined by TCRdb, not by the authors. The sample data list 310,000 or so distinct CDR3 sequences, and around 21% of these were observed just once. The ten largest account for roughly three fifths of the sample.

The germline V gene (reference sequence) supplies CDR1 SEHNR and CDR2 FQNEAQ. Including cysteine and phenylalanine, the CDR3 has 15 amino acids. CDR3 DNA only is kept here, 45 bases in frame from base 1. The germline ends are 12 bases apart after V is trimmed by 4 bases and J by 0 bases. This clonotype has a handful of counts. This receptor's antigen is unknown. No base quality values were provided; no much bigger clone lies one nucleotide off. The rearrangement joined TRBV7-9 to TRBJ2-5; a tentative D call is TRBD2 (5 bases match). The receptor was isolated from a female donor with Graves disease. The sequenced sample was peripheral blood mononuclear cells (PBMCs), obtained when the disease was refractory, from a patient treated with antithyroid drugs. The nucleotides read TGTGCCAGCAGCTCGACGGGAACAAACCAAGAGACCCAGTACTTC. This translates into CASSSTGTNQETQYF.